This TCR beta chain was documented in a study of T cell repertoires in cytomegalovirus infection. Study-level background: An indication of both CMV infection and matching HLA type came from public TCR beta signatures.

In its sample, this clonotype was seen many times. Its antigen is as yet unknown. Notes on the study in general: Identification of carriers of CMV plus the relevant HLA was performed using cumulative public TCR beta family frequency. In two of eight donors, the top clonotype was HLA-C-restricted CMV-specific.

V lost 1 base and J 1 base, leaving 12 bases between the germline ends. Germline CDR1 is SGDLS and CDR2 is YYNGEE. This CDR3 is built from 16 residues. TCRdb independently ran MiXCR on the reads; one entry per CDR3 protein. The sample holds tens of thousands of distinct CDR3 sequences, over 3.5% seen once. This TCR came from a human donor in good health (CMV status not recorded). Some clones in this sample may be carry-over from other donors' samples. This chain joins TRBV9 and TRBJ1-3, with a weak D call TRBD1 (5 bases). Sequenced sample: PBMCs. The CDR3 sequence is CASSVSGTESGNTIYF. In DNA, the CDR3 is TGTGCCAGCAGCGTATCCGGGACCGAGTCTGGAAACACCATATATTTT.